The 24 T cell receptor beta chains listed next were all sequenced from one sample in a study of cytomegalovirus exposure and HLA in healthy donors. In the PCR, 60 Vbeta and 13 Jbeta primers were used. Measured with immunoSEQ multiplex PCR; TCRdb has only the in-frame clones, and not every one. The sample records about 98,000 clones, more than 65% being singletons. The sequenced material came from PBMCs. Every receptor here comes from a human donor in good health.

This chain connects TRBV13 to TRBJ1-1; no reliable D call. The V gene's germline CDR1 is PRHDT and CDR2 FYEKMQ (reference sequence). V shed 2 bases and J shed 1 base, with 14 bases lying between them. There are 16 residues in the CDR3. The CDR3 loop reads CASSLRQAGRNTEAFF. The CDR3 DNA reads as TGTGCCAGCAGCTTAAGGCAGGCAGGCCGGAACACTGAAGCTTTCTTT.

The CDR3 protein is CASSLTGTGITGELFF. CDR3 coding DNA: TGTGCCAGCAGCCTCACCGGGACTGGGATTACCGGGGAGCTGTTTTTT. The chain uses TRBV5-4 and TRBJ2-2, with a weak D call TRBD2 (6 bases). V was clipped by 4 bases and J by 5 bases, with 18 bases between them. The CDR3 length is 16 residues. Germline CDR1 is SGHNT and CDR2 is YYREEE (reference sequence).

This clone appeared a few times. CDR3 residues: CASSVTGTYEQYF. Here the CDR3 DNA reads TGTGCCAGCAGTGTGACAGGGACCTACGAGCAGTACTTC. The rearrangement links TRBV6-1 to TRBJ2-7; 7 bases agree with TRBD1. After removal of 4 bases from V and 2 bases from J, the junction contained 2 bases not matched to a gene. The CDR3 sequence is 13 residues long. CDR1 and CDR2 (germline): MNHNS, SASEGT.

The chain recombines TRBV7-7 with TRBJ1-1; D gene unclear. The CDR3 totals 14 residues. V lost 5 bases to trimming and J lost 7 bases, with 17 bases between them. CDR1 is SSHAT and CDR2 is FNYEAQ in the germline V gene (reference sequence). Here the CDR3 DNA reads TGTGCCAGCAGCCCCCTTTCCTATCAATGTGAAGCTTTCTTT. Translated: CASSPLSYQCEAFF.

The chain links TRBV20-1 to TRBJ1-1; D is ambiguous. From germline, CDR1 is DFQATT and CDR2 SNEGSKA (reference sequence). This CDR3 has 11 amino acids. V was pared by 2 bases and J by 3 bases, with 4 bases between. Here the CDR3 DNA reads TGCAGTGCTAGACCAGACACTGAAGCTTTCTTT. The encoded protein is CSARPDTEAFF.

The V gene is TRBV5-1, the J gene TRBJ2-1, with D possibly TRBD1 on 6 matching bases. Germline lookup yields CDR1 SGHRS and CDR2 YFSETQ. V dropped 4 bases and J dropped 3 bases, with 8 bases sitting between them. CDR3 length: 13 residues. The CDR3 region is CASSRTDYNEQFF. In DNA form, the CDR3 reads TGCGCCAGCAGCCGGACAGACTACAATGAGCAGTTCTTC.

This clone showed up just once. This chain's CDR3 is CASSFIGSSYNEQFF. The CDR3 DNA sequence: TGTGCCAGCAGCTTTATCGGGTCATCCTACAATGAGCAGTTCTTC. This rearrangement joins TRBV7-9 to TRBJ2-1; D is uncertain. The CDR3 is made up of 15 amino acids. Germline V gene lookup returns CDR1 SEHNR and CDR2 FQNEAQ (reference sequence). V was shortened by 3 bases and J by 1 base, with 10 bases between the two germline ends.

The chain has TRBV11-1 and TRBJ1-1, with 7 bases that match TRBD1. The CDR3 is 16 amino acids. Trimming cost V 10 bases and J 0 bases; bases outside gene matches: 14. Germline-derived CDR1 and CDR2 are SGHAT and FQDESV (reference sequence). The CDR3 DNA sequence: TGTGCCACTGACCCCGGGACAGTTTATATGAACACTGAAGCTTTCTTT. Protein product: CATDPGTVYMNTEAFF.

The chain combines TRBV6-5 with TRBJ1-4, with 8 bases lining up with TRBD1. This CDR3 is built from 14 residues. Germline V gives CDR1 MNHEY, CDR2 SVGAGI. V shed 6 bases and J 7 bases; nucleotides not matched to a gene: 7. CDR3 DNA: TGTGCCAGCAGACCCGGACAGGGCTTTGAAAAACTGTTTTTT. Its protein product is CASRPGQGFEKLFF.

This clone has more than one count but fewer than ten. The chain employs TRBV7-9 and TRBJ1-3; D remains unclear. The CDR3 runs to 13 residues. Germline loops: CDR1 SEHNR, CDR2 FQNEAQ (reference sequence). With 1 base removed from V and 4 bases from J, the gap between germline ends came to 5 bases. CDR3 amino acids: CASSLGRGNTIYF. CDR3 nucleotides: TGTGCCAGCAGCTTAGGCAGAGGAAACACCATATATTTT.

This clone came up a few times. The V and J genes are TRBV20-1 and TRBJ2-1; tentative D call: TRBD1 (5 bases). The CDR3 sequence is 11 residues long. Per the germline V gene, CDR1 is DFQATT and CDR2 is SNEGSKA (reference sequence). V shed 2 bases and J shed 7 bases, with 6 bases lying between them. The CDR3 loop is CSARKGNEQFF. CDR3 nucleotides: TGCAGTGCTAGAAAGGGGAATGAGCAGTTCTTC.

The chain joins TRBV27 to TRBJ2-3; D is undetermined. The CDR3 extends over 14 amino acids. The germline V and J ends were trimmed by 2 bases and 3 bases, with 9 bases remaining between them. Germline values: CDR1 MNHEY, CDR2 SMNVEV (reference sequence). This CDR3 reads CASSLNSVTDTQYF. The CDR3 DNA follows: TGTGCCAGCAGTTTAAATTCGGTGACAGATACGCAGTATTTT.

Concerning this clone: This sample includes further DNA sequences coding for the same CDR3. CDR3 sequence (DNA): TGTGCCAGCAGTTACTCAAGGGGTAACACTGAAGCTTTCTTT. Its protein product is CASSYSRGNTEAFF. The rearrangement links TRBV6-5 to TRBJ1-1; maybe TRBD1 (5 bases). The CDR3 length is 14 residues. V lost 0 bases and J lost 2, with 7 bases in between. CDR1 and CDR2 from the germline V gene are MNHEY and SVGAGI.

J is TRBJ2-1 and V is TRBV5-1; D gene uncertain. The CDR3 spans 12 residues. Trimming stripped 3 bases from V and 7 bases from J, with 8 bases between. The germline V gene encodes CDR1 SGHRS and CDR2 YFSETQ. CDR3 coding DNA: TGCGCCAGCAGCTGGTTCGGGAATGAGCAGTTCTTC. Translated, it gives CASSWFGNEQFF.

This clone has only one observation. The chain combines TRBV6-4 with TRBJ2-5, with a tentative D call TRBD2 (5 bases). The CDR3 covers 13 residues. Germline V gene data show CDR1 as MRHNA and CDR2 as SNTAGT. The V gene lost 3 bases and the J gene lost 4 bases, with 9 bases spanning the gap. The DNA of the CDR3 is TGTGCCAGCAGTGAGCATGCGGGAGAGACCCAGTACTTC. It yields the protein CASSEHAGETQYF.

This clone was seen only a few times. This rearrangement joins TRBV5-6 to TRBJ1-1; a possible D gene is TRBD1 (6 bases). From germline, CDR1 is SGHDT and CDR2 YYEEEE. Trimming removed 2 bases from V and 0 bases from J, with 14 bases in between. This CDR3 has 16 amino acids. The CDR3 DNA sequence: TGTGCCAGCAGCTTCAAGGGGGTACAGTTGAACACTGAAGCTTTCTTT. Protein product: CASSFKGVQLNTEAFF.

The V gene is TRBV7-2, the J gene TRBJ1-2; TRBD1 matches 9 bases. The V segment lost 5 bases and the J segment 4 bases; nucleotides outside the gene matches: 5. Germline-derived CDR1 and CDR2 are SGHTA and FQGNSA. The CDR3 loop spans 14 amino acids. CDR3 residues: CASSGQGTGYGYTF. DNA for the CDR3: TGTGCCAGCAGCGGACAGGGGACTGGCTATGGCTACACCTTC.

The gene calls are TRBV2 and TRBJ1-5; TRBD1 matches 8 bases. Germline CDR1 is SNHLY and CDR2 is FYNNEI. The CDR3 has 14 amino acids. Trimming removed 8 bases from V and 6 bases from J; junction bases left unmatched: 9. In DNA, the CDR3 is TGTGCCAGCTATTCCGACAGGGGCGGTCAGCCCCAGCATTTT. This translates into CASYSDRGGQPQHF.

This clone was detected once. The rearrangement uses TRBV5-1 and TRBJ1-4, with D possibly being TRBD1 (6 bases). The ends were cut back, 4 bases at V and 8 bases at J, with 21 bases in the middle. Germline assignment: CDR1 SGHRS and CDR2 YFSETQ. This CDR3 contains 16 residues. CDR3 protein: CASSRTPGTHNEKLFF. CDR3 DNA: TGCGCCAGCAGCAGAACCCCCGGGACACATAACGAAAAACTGTTTTTT. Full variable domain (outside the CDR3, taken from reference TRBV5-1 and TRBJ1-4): KAGVTQTPRYLIKTRGQQVTLSCSPISGHRSVSWYQQTPGQGLQFLFEYFSETQRNKGNFPGRFSGRQFSNSRSEMNVSTLELGDSALYLCASSRTPGTHNEKLFFGSGTQLSVL.

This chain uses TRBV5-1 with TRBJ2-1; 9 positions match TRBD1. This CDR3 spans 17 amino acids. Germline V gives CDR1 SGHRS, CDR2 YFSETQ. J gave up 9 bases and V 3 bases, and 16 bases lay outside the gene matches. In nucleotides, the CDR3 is TGCGCCAGCAGCTCAGGCCCCGGACAGGGGAAAGGGGGTGAGCAGTTCTTC. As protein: CASSSGPGQGKGGEQFF. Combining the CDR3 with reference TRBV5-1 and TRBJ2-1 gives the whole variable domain KAGVTQTPRYLIKTRGQQVTLSCSPISGHRSVSWYQQTPGQGLQFLFEYFSETQRNKGNFPGRFSGRQFSNSRSEMNVSTLELGDSALYLCASSSGPGQGKGGEQFFGPGTRLTVL.

The DNA for the CDR3 is TGTGCCAGTAGTAAAGGACAGGGGGTGCGAGGCTACACCTTC. Translated, it gives CASSKGQGVRGYTF. The rearrangement uses TRBV19 and TRBJ1-2, with TRBD1 identical over 10 bases. With 4 bases clipped from V and 8 bases from J, the junction kept 7 bases outside the gene matches. Germline V gives CDR1 LNHDA, CDR2 SQIVND (reference sequence). The CDR3 is made up of 14 amino acids.

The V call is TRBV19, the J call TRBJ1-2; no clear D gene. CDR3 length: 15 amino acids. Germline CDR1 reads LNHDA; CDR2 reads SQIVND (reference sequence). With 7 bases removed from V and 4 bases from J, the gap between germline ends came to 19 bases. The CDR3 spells CASIDPNRNFYGYTF. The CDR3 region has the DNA TGTGCCAGTATTGACCCTAACAGAAATTTCTATGGCTACACCTTC.

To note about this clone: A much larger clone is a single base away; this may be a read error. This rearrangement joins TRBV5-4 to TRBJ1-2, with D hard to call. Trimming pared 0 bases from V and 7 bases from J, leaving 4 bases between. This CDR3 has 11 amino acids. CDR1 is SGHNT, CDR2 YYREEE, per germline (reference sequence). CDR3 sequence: CASSLDIGYTF. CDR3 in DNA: TGTGCCAGCAGCTTGGACATTGGCTACACCTTC.

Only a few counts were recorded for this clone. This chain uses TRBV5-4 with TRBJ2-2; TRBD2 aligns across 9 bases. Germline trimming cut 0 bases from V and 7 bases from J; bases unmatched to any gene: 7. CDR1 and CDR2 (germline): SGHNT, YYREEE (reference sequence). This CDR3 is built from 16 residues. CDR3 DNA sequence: TGTGCCAGCAGCTTGGGGCTAGCGGGGTCTATCGGGGAGCTGTTTTTT. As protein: CASSLGLAGSIGELFF.